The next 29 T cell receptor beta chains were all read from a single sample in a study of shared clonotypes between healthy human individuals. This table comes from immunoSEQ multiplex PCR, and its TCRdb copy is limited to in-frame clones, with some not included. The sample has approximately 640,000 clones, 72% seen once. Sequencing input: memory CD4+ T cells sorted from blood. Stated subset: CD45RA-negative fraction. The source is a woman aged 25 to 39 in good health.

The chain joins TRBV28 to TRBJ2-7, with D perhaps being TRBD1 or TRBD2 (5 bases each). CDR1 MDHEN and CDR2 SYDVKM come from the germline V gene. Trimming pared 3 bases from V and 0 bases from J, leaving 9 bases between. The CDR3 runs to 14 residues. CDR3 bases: TGTGCCAGCAGTTTCGGGACGGCCTCCTACGAGCAGTACTTC. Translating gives CASSFGTASYEQYF.

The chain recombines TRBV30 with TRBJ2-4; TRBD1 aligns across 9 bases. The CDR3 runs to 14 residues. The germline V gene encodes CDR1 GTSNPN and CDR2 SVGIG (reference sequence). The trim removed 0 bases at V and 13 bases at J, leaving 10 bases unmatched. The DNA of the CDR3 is TGTGCCTGGAGTGTTACATCGGGACAGGGATTGCAGTACTTC. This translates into CAWSVTSGQGLQYF.

The CDR3 DNA follows: TGTGCCAGTAGTATAGGCTTTTGGACAGGGGGTGACTACGAGCAGTACTTC. Amino acids: CASSIGFWTGGDYEQYF. J is TRBJ2-7 and V is TRBV19; 10 nucleotides align to TRBD1. V shed 1 base, J shed 3 bases, and the junction held 9 bases outside the gene matches. The CDR3 extends over 17 amino acids. The germline V gene has CDR1 LNHDA and CDR2 SQIVND (reference sequence). Combining the CDR3 with reference TRBV19 and TRBJ2-7 gives the whole variable domain DGGITQSPKYLFRKEGQNVTLSCEQNLNHDAMYWYRQDPGQGLRLIYYSQIVNDFQKGDIAEGYSVSREKKESFPLTVTSAQKNPTAFYLCASSIGFWTGGDYEQYFGPGTRLTVT.

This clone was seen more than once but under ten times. The CDR3 loop is CASSQANLVVFGELFF. In DNA, the CDR3 is TGCGCCAGCAGCCAAGCGAATCTAGTAGTGTTCGGGGAGCTGTTTTTT. The chain employs TRBV4-1 and TRBJ2-2; D is unclear. The V end lost 1 base, the J end lost 7 bases, and 16 bases lay between the germline ends. The V gene's germline CDR1 is MGHRA and CDR2 YSYEKL. The CDR3 totals 16 residues.

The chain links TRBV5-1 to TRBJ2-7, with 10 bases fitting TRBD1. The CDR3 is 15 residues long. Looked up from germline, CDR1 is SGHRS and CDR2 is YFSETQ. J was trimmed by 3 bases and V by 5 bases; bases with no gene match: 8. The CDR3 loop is CASSPGGTGDYEQYF. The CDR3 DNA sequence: TGCGCCAGCAGTCCAGGAGGGACAGGGGACTACGAGCAGTACTTC.

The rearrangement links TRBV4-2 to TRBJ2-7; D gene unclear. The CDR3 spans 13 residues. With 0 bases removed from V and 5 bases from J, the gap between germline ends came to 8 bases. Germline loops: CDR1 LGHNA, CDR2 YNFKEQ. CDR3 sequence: CASSQDVADEQYF. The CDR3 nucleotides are TGTGCCAGCAGCCAAGATGTCGCTGACGAGCAGTACTTC.

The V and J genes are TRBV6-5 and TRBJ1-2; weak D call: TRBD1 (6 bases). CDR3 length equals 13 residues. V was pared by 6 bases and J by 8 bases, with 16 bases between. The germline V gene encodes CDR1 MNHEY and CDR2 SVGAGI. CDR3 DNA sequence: TGTGCCAGCAGACAGGGCCAGGTCGGAGGCTACACCTTC. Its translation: CASRQGQVGGYTF.

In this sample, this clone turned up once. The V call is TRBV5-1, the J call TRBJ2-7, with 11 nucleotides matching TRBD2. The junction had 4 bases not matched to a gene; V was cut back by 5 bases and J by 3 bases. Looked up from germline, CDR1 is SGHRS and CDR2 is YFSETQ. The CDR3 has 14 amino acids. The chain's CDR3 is CASRQGTSGYEQYF. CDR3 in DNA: TGCGCCAGCAGACAGGGGACTAGCGGCTACGAGCAGTACTTC.

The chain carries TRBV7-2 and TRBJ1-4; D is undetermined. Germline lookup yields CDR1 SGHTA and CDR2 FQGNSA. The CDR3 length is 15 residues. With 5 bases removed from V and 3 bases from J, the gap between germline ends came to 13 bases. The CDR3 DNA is TGTGCCAGCAGCCATAGCCGCGGGTCTAATGAAAAACTGTTTTTT. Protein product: CASSHSRGSNEKLFF.

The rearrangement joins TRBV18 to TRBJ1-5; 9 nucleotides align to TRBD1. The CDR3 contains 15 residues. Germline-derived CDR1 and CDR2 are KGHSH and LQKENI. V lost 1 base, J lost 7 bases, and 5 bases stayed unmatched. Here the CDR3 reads CASSPLQGAEQPQHF. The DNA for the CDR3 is TGTGCCAGCTCACCACTACAGGGGGCTGAGCAGCCCCAGCATTTT.

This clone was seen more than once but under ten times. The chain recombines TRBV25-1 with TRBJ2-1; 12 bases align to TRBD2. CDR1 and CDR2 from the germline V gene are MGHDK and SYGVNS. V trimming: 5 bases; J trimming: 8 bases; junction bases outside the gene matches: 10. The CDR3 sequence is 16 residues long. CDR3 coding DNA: TGTGCCAGCAGTTTACCACTAGCGGGAGGAGTCGATGAGCAGTTCTTC. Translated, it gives CASSLPLAGGVDEQFF.

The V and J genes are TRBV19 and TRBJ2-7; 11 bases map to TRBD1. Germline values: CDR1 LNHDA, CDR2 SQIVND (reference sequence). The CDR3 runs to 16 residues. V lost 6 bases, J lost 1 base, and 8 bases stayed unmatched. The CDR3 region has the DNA TGTGCCAGTAGCCGGACAGGGGGCCTAATGTCCTACGAGCAGTACTTC. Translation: CASSRTGGLMSYEQYF. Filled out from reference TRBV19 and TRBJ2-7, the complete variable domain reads DGGITQSPKYLFRKEGQNVTLSCEQNLNHDAMYWYRQDPGQGLRLIYYSQIVNDFQKGDIAEGYSVSREKKESFPLTVTSAQKNPTAFYLCASSRTGGLMSYEQYFGPGTRLTVT.

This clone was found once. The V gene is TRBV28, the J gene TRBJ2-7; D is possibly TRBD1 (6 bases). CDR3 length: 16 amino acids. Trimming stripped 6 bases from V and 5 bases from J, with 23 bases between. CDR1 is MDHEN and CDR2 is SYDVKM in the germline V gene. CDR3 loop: CASSPPQGTFSHEQYF. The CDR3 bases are TGTGCCAGCAGCCCCCCACAGGGCACCTTTTCCCACGAGCAGTACTTC.

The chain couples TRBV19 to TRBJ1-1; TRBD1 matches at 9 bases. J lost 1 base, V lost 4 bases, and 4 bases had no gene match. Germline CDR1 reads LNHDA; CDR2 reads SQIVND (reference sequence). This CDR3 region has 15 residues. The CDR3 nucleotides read TGTGCCAGTAGTACCCCGGACAGGGGGAACACTGAAGCTTTCTTT. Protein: CASSTPDRGNTEAFF.

The CDR3 DNA is TGTGCCAGCAGTGAAGGCAGGGTGGAGACCCAGTACTTC. This codes for CASSEGRVETQYF. The V call is TRBV25-1, the J call TRBJ2-5, with a tentative D call TRBD1 (5 bases). Germline assignment: CDR1 MGHDK and CDR2 SYGVNS. The V gene lost 2 bases and the J gene lost 5 bases, with 9 bases spanning the gap. This CDR3 has 13 residues.

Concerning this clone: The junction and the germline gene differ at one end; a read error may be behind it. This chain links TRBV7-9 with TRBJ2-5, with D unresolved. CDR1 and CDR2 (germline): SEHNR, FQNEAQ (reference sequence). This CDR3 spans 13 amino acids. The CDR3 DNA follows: TGCGCCAGCAGCCCCGGATCCCAAGAGACCCAGTACTTC. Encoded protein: CASSPGSQETQYF.

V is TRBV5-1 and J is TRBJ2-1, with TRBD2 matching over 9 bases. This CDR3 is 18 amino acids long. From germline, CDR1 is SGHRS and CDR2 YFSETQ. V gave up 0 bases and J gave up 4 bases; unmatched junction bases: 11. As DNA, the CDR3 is TGCGCCAGCAGCTTGGGGGTAGCGGGAGTAGCGTGGTACAATGAGCAGTTCTTC. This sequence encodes CASSLGVAGVAWYNEQFF.

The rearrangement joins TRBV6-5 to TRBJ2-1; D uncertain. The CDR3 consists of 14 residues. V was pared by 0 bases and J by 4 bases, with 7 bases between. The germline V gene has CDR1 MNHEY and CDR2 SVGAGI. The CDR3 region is CASSYSRLYNEQFF. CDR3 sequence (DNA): TGTGCCAGCAGTTACTCGCGTCTGTACAATGAGCAGTTCTTC.

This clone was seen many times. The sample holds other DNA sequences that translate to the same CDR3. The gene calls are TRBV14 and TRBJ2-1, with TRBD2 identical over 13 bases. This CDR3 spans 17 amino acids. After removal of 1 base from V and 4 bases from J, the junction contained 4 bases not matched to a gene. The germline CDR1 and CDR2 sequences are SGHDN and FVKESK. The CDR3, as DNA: TGTGCCAGCAGCCAAGGGACTAGCGGGAGCCAATACAATGAGCAGTTCTTC. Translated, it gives CASSQGTSGSQYNEQFF.

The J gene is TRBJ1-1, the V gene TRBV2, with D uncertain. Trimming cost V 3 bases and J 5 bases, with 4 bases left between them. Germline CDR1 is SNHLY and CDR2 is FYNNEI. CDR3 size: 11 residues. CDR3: CASSDWTEAFF. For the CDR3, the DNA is TGTGCCAGCAGTGACTGGACTGAAGCTTTCTTT.

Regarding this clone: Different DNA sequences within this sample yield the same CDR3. The CDR3 here is CASSLGTGINYGYTF. CDR3 in DNA: TGCGCCAGCAGCCTCGGGACAGGGATCAACTATGGCTACACCTTC. The gene calls are TRBV5-1 and TRBJ1-2; 9 bases match TRBD1. The V gene end was trimmed by 4 bases and the J gene end by 2 bases; junction bases not matched to a gene: 6. There are 15 residues in the CDR3. Per the germline V gene, CDR1 is SGHRS and CDR2 is YFSETQ.

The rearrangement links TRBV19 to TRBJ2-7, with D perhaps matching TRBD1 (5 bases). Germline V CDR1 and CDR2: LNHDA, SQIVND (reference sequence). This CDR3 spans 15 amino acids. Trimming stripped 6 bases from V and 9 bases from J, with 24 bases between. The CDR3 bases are TGTGCCAGTAGCAGAGACAGTGGTATCTCTACAGGGCAGTACTTC. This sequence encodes CASSRDSGISTGQYF.

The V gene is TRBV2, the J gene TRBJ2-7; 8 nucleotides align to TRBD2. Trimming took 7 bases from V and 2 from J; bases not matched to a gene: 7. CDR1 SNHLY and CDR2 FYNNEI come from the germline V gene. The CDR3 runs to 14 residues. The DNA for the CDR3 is TGTGCCAGCATGCGGGGGGCCCTGGCCTACGAGCAGTACTTC. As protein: CASMRGALAYEQYF.

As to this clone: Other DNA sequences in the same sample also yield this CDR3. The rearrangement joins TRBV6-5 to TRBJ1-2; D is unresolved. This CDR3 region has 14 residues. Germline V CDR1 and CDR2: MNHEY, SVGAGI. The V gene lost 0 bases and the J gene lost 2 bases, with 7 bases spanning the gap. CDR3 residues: CASSYSHGNYGYTF. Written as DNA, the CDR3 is TGTGCCAGCAGTTACTCGCACGGAAACTATGGCTACACCTTC.

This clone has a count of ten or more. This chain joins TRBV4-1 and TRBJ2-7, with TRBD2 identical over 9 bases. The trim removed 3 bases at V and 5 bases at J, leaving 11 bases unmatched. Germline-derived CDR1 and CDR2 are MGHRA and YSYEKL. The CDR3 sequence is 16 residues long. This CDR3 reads CASSQYRGSGSDEQYF. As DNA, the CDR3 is TGCGCCAGCAGCCAGTACCGGGGTAGCGGGAGCGACGAGCAGTACTTC.

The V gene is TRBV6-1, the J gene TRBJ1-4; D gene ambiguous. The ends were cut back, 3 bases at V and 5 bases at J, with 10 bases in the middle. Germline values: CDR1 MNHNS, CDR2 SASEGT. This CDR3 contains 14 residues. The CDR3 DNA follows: TGTGCCAGCAGTGACCCAGGATACAATGAAAAACTGTTTTTT. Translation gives CASSDPGYNEKLFF.

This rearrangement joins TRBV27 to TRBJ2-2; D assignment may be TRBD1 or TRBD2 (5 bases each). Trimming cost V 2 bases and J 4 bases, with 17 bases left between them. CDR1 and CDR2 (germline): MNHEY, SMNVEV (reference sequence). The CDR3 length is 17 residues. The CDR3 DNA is TGTGCCAGCAGTTTAGAAAGTGGGACGCTCGGCACCGGGGAGCTGTTTTTT. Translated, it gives CASSLESGTLGTGELFF.

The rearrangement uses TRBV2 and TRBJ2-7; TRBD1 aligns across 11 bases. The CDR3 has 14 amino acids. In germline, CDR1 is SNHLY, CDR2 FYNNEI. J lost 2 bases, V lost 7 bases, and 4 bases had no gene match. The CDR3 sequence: CASKPGQGAYEQYF. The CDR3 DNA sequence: TGTGCCAGCAAGCCGGGACAGGGGGCCTACGAGCAGTACTTC.

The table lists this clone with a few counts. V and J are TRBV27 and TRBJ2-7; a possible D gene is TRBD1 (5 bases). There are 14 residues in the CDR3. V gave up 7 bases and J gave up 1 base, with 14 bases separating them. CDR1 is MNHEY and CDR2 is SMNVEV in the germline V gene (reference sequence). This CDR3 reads CASTPVRGSYEQYF. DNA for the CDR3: TGTGCCAGCACCCCGGTAAGGGGATCCTACGAGCAGTACTTC.